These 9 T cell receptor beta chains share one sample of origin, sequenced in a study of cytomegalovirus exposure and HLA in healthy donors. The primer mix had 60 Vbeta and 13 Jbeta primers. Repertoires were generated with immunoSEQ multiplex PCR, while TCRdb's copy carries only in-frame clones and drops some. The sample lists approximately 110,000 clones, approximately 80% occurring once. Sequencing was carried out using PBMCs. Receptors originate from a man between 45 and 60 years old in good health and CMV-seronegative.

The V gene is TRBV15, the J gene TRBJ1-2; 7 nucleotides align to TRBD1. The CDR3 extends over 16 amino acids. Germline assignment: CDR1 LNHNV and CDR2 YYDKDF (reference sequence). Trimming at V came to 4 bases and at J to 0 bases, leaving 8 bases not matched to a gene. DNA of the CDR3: TGTGCCACCAGCAAGGCCGGGACAGTTGCTAACTATGGCTACACCTTC. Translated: CATSKAGTVANYGYTF.

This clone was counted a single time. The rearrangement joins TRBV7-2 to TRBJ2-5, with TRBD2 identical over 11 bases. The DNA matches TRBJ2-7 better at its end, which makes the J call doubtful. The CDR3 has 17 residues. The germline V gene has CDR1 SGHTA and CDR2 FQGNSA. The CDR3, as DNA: TGTGCCAGCAGCTTAGCCGAGACTAGCGGGGAGACCTACGAGCAGTACTTC. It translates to CASSLAETSGETYEQYF.

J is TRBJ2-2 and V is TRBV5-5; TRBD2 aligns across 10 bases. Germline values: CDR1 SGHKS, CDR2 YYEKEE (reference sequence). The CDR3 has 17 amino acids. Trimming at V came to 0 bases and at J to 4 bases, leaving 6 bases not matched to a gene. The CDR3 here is CASSLEAGGPITGELFF. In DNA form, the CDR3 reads TGTGCCAGCAGCTTGGAAGCGGGGGGGCCTATCACCGGGGAGCTGTTTTTT.

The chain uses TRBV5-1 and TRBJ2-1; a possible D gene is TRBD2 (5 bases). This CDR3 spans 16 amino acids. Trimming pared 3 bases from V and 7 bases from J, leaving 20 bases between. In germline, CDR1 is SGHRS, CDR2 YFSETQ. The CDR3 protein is CASSSRPAGSENEQFF. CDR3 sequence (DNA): TGCGCCAGCAGCTCCAGACCGGCGGGCTCGGAGAATGAGCAGTTCTTC.

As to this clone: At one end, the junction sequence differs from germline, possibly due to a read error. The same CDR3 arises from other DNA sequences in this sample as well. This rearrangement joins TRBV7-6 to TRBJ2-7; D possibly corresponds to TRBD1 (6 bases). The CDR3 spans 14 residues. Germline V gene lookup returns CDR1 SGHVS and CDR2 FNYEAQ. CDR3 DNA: TGTGCCAGCAGCCCGACAGGAGTCTCCTACGAGCAATACTTC. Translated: CASSPTGVSYEQYF.

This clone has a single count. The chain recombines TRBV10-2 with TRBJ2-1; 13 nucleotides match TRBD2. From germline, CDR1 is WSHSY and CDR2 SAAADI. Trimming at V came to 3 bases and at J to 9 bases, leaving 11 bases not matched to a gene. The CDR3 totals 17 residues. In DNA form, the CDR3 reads TGCGCCAGCAGTGAACCCACTAGCGGGGGGGTCTCGGGTGAGCAGTTCTTC. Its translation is CASSEPTSGGVSGEQFF.

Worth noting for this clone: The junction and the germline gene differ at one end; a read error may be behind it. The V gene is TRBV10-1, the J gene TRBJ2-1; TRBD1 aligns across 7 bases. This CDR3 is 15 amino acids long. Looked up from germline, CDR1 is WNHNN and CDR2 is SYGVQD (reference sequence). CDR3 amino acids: CASTEGTGVWNEQFF. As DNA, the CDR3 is TGCGCCAGCACTGAGGGCACAGGGGTGTGGAATGAGCAGTTCTTC.

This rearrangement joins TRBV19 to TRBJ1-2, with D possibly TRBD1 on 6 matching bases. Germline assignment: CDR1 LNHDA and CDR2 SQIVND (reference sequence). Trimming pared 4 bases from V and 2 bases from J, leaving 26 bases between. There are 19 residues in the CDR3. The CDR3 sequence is CASSTQQGTEKTMNYGYTF. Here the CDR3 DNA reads TGTGCCAGTAGTACTCAACAGGGTACGGAAAAAACAATGAACTATGGCTACACCTTC. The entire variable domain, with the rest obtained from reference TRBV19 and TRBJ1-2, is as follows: DGGITQSPKYLFRKEGQNVTLSCEQNLNHDAMYWYRQDPGQGLRLIYYSQIVNDFQKGDIAEGYSVSREKKESFPLTVTSAQKNPTAFYLCASSTQQGTEKTMNYGYTFGSGTRLTVV.

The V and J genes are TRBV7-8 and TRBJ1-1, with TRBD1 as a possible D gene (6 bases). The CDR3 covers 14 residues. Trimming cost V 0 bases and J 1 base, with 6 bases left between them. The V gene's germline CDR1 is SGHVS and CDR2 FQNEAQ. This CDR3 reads CASSLAGGNTEAFF. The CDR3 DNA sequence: TGTGCCAGCAGCTTAGCAGGGGGGAACACTGAAGCTTTCTTT.